These T cell receptor beta chains were read from a single sample in a study of T cell responses to AZD1222 COVID-19 vaccine. Profiled with immunoSEQ multiplex PCR; TCRdb holds only in-frame clones, not every one. There are some 99,000 clones in the sample; over 75% occur only once, and approximately 19% lies in the top ten. The specimen comprised peripheral blood, sampled on day 0 of AZD1222 vaccination. The receptors shown here come from an adult in good health. CDR3s include the opening cysteine and the closing phenylalanine or tryptophan. The D gene is left open where the match is weak. The listing skips clone size in some rows; elsewhere it reads once, few, many or a size class.

V gene	J gene	clone size	D gene	CDR3 DNA	CDR3 protein
TRBV28	TRBJ2-7	NA	TRBD1	TGTGCCAGCAGTTGGACAGGGACCACCTACGAGCAGTACTTC	CASSWTGTTYEQYF
TRBV18	TRBJ2-1	NA	NA	TGTGCCAGCTCACCTTCCAGGGCGGCCTACAATGAGCAGTTCTTC	CASSPSRAAYNEQFF
TRBV12-5	TRBJ1-6	NA	NA	TGTGCTAGTGGTTTGGCCAGGACGGCGTATAATTCACCCCTCCACTTT	CASGLARTAYNSPLHF
TRBV9	TRBJ1-3	NA	NA	TGTGCCAGCAGCGTAGTAGGGGGTCTCTCTGGAAACACCATATATTTT	CASSVVGGLSGNTIYF
TRBV7-8	TRBJ1-3	NA	NA	TGTGCCAGCAGCTTAGTCCAGGGCTCTGGAAACACCATATATTTT	CASSLVQGSGNTIYF
TRBV5-1	TRBJ2-5	NA	NA	TGCGCCAGCAGCTTCCGGGAAGAGACCCAGTACTTC	CASSFREETQYF
TRBV6-2/TRBV6-3	TRBJ2-5	NA	NA	TGTGCCAGCAGCTCCTCCGGGACGTATCAAGAGACCCAGTACTTC	CASSSSGTYQETQYF
TRBV6-1	TRBJ2-1	few	TRBD2	TGTGCCAGCAGTGAACGGACTAGCGGCCTCTACAATGAGCAGTTCTTC	CASSERTSGLYNEQFF
TRBV18	TRBJ2-1	once	TRBD2	TGTGCCAGCTCACCACGGGGGACTAGCGGGACCGGGGGCTCCTACAATGAGCAGTTCTTC	CASSPRGTSGTGGSYNEQFF
TRBV7-9	TRBJ1-5	once	NA	TGTGCCAGCAGCTTCGGGTCCAGCTCCCATCAGCCCCAGCATTTT	CASSFGSSSHQPQHF
TRBV5-1	TRBJ1-2	once	NA	TGCGCCAGCAGCTTTGGCAGTAACTATGGCTACACCTTC	CASSFGSNYGYTF
TRBV7-2	TRBJ1-3	NA	NA	TGTGCCAGCAGCTTAGTCCAGCCAGGGCGGTGGAACTCTGGAAACACCATATATTTT	CASSLVQPGRWNSGNTIYF
TRBV11-3	TRBJ2-4	NA	NA	TGTGCCAGCAGCGGCCGGGGACCAGGAAACATTCAGTACTTC	CASSGRGPGNIQYF
TRBV19	TRBJ2-6	NA	NA	TGTGCCAGCCAAGGACAGCGAGGGGCTGGGGCCAACGTCCTGACTTTC	CASQGQRGAGANVLTF
TRBV11-2	TRBJ1-5	NA	NA	TGTGCCAGCAGCCGGACAGCGCTTCTGCCCCAGCATTTT	CASSRTALLPQHF
TRBV5-6	TRBJ2-2	NA	NA	TGTGCCAGCAGCGGCCAGACAGGGAGGAGCACCGGGGAGCTGTTTTTT	CASSGQTGRSTGELFF
TRBV28	TRBJ1-5	few	NA	TGTGCCAGCCGAATGGAGGGGTGGGAGGACAGTCAGCCCCAGCATTTT	CASRMEGWEDSQPQHF
TRBV12-3/TRBV12-4	TRBJ1-2	once	NA	TGTGCCAGCAGCCAAATTCCCAGCTGGGGCTACACCTTC	CASSQIPSWGYTF
TRBV5-1	TRBJ2-1	once	TRBD1	TGCGCCAGCAGCCCCCAGACAGGGACAGCCTACAATGAGCAGTTCTTC	CASSPQTGTAYNEQFF
TRBV24-1	TRBJ2-2	NA	TRBD2	TGTGCCACCAGTGATTGGAGCGGGAGTACTACCGGGGAGCTGTTTTTT	CATSDWSGSTTGELFF
TRBV5-4	TRBJ1-2	NA	NA	TGTGCCAGCAGCAGAGACGGAGGACAGCCACAGCGTGGCTACACCTTC	CASSRDGGQPQRGYTF
TRBV2	TRBJ1-3	NA	NA	TGTGCCAGCAGTATCATGGGGTCTGGAAACACCATATATTTT	CASSIMGSGNTIYF
TRBV5-3	TRBJ1-5	NA	NA	TGTGCCAGAAGCGTTCCCAATTCGGGCAATCAGCCCCAGCATTTT	CARSVPNSGNQPQHF
TRBV11-3	TRBJ2-5	NA	NA	TGTGCCAGCAGCGGTAGTACGGGCCAGGGGACCCAGTACTTC	CASSGSTGQGTQYF
TRBV2	TRBJ2-6	NA	NA	TGTGCCAGCAGTGGAGGGACCTTACTAACCTCTGGGGCCAACGTCCTGACTTTC	CASSGGTLLTSGANVLTF
TRBV10-3	TRBJ1-6	NA	NA	TGTGCCATCAGTGGGACAGCCTGGGGTTCACCCCTCCACTTT	CAISGTAWGSPLHF
TRBV25-1	TRBJ1-5	NA	NA	TGTGCCAGCAGTGATGGGGGTAGTGGCAATCAGCCCCAGCATTTT	CASSDGGSGNQPQHF
TRBV28	TRBJ1-3	NA	NA	TGTGCCAGCGGAACAAACACCATATATTTT	CASGTNTIYF
TRBV19	TRBJ1-2	NA	TRBD1	TGTGCCAGTAGTTTCCGGGACAGGGGTGGCTACACCTTC	CASSFRDRGGYTF
TRBV5-1	TRBJ2-5	NA	TRBD2	TGCGCCAGCAGCCCGGGACTAGCGGGATCCGAGACCCAGTACTTC	CASSPGLAGSETQYF
TRBV18	TRBJ1-1	NA	TRBD1	TGTGCCAGCTCACCTCACAGGGGGCTTGACACTGAAGCTTTCTTT	CASSPHRGLDTEAFF
TRBV5-6	TRBJ1-2	NA	NA	TGTGCCAGCAGTACCGTCGATGGCTACACCTTC	CASSTVDGYTF
TRBV12-3/TRBV12-4	TRBJ2-5	NA	NA	TGTGCCAGCACCTCGGTGGCCTTGGGGACCCAGTACTTC	CASTSVALGTQYF
TRBV9	TRBJ1-5	NA	NA	TGTGCCGGCCCGGATCAGCCCCAGCATTTT	CAGPDQPQHF
TRBV15	TRBJ2-3	NA	TRBD2	TGTGCCACCAGCAGACTTCCGGGACTAGCGGGGGAAGATACGCAGTATTTT	CATSRLPGLAGEDTQYF
TRBV29-1	TRBJ1-2	once	TRBD1	TGCAGCGTGAACAGGGGGCTGAACTATGGCTACACCTTC	CSVNRGLNYGYTF
TRBV5-1	TRBJ1-1	NA	NA	TGCGCCAGCAGCCTCAGCGGGGGCGGGGGCTTGAACACTGAAGCTTTCTTT	CASSLSGGGGLNTEAFF
TRBV29-1	TRBJ1-6	NA	NA	TGCAGCGTTCGGCCGACCTATAATTCACCCCTCCACTTT	CSVRPTYNSPLHF
TRBV29-1	TRBJ1-3	NA	NA	TGCAGCGTTGGAGGAGGCTCTGGAAACACCATATATTTT	CSVGGGSGNTIYF
TRBV9	TRBJ2-7	NA	TRBD1	TGTGCCAGCAGCCTATCGGGACAGGGGACCTACGAGCAGTACTTC	CASSLSGQGTYEQYF
TRBV15	TRBJ2-3	few	NA	TGTGCCACCAGCAGAGATGGGGGGACCATTGGAGATACGCAGTATTTT	CATSRDGGTIGDTQYF
TRBV11-2	TRBJ2-7	NA	NA	TGTGCCAGCAGCTTGGGGACCCCCGCCGGAGAGCAGTACTTC	CASSLGTPAGEQYF
TRBV6-5	TRBJ2-2	NA	TRBD1	TGTGCCAGCTCAAAGGGACAGGGAGGGACCGGGGAGCTGTTTTTT	CASSKGQGGTGELFF
TRBV19	TRBJ2-3	NA	NA	TGTGCCAGTAGTATAGCCCCAAGATCCCCAGATACGCAGTATTTT	CASSIAPRSPDTQYF
TRBV19	TRBJ2-6	NA	NA	TGTGCCAGTAGTACCGGGACGGCAACCTCTGGGGCCAACGTCCTGACTTTC	CASSTGTATSGANVLTF
TRBV6-5	TRBJ2-2	NA	NA	TGTGCCAGCAGTTACGGTACCGGGGAGCTGTTTTTT	CASSYGTGELFF
TRBV11-1	TRBJ1-1	NA	NA	TGTGCCAGCAGCTTAGTTCGAACGGCGAACACTGAAGCTTTCTTT	CASSLVRTANTEAFF
TRBV2	TRBJ1-1	NA	NA	TGTGCCAGCATCCAGATTAACACTGAAGCTTTCTTT	CASIQINTEAFF
TRBV7-9	TRBJ1-1	few	TRBD1	TGTGCCAGCAGCTTAGGGGACAGGGCTGAAGCTTTCTTT	CASSLGDRAEAFF
TRBV2	TRBJ2-4	NA	TRBD1	TGTGCCAGCAGTACCTCGGACAGGGCGGCCAAAAACATTCAGTACTTC	CASSTSDRAAKNIQYF